This section outlines one TCR beta chain sequence together with its context. Germline CDR1 and CDR2: SGHKS and YYEKEE (reference sequence). V lost 3 bases, J lost 5 bases, and 12 bases lay in between. The CDR3 runs to 13 residues. The sample is drawn from a study of blood T cell repertoires in COVID-19. Assay used: immunoSEQ multiplex PCR; TCRdb lists only in-frame clones, some missing. Of roughly 280,000 clones listed, 87% were seen once; the top ten hold 2.2%. The chain recombines TRBV5-5 with TRBJ2-7; no clear D. Sequencing input: peripheral blood. The TCR originated in a woman aged 50 to 60 who had recovered from COVID-19. Here the CDR3 reads CASSSVTRHEQYF. The DNA of the CDR3 is TGTGCCAGCAGCTCGGTCACCAGGCACGAGCAGTACTTC.